This TCR beta chain emerged from a study of human T cells and chemical hapten exposure. Sample time point: pre-sensitization, week 0. Regarding treatment: therapeutic diphenylcyclopropenone sensitization with weekly scalp DPC. Findings and caveats of the study: Versus controls, expanded TCRs had significantly more large CDR3 similarity clusters.

TCRdb used MiXCR to reprocess the RACE reads, holding one entry per CDR3 protein. In the table there are roughly 100,000 distinct CDR3 sequences, roughly a tenth of which are singletons. This clonotype was seen a few times. Its specificity is unknown. The clonotype comes from a woman aged 55 to 70 with alopecia areata. Some clones in this sample may be carry-over from other donors' samples. Sequences were derived from whole blood, sampled in connection with sensitization to the hapten diphenylcyclopropenone (DPC).

Written as DNA, the CDR3 is TGTGCCAGCAGGTTCGGGGAGGGCGATGAAAAACTGTTTTTT. Translation: CASRFGEGDEKLFF. V is TRBV2 and J is TRBJ1-4; D is unclear. This CDR3 spans 14 amino acids. The germline gives CDR1 SNHLY, CDR2 FYNNEI. Trimming cost V 6 bases and J 6 bases, with 14 bases left between them.